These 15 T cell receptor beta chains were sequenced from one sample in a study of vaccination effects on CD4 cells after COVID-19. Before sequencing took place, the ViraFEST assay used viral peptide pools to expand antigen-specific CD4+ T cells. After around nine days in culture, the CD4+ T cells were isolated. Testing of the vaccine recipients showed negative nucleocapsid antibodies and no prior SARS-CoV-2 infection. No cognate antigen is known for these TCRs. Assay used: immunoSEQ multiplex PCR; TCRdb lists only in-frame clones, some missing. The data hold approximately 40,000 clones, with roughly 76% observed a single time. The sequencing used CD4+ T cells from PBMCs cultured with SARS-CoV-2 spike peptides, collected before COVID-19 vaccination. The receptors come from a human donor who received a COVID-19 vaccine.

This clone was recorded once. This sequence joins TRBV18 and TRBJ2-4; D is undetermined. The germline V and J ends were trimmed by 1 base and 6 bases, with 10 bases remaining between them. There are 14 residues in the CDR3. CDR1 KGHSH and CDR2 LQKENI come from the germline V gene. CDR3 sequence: CASSPQEGGNIQYF. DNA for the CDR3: TGTGCCAGCTCACCACAAGAAGGCGGAAACATTCAGTACTTC.

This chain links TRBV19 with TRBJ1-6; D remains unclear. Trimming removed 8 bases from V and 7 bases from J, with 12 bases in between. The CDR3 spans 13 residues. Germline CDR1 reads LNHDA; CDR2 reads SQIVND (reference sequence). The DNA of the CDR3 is TGTGCCAGTGGACGGGCGGTAAATTCACCCCTCCACTTT. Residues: CASGRAVNSPLHF.

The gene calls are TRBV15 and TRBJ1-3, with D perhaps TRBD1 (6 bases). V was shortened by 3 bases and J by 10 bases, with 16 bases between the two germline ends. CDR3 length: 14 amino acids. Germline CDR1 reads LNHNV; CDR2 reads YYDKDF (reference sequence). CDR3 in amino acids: CATSRELTGQTIYF. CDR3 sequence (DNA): TGTGCCACCAGCAGGGAATTGACAGGTCAAACCATATATTTT.

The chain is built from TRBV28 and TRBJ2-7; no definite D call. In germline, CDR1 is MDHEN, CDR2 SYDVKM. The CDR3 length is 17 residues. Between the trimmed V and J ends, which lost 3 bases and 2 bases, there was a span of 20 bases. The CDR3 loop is CASSFRYTGLGAYEQYF. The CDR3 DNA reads TGTGCCAGCAGTTTCCGATACACGGGTCTAGGCGCCTACGAGCAGTACTTC.

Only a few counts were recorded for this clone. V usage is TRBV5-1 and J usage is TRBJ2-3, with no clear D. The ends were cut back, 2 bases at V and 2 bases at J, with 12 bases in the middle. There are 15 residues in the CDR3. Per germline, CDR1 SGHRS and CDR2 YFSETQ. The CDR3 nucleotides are TGCGCCAGCAGCTTTAATCGATTGGCCACAGATACGCAGTATTTT. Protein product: CASSFNRLATDTQYF.

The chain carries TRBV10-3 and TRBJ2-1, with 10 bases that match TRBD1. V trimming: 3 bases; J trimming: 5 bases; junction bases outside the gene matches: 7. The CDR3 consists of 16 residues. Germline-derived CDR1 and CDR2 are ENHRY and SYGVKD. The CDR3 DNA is TGTGCCATCAGTGACCCCGGGACAGGGGTTGACAATGAGCAGTTCTTC. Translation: CAISDPGTGVDNEQFF.

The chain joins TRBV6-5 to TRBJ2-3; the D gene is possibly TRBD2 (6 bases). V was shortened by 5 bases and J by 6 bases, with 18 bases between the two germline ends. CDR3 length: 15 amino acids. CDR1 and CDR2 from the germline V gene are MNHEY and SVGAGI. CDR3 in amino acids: CASSLSRGGGDTQYF. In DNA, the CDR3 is TGTGCCAGCAGTCTATCCCGGGGAGGAGGGGATACGCAGTATTTT.

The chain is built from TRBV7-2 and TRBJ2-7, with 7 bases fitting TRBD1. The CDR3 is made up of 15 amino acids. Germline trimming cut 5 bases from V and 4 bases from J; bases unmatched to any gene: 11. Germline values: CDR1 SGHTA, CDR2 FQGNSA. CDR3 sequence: CASSQRQGIVYEQYF. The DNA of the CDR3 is TGTGCCAGCAGCCAGAGACAGGGTATTGTGTACGAGCAGTACTTC. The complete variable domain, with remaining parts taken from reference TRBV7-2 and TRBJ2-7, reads GAGVSQSPSNKVTEKGKDVELRCDPISGHTALYWYRQSLGQGLEFLIYFQGNSAPDKSGLPSDRFSAERTGGSVSTLTIQRTQQEDSAVYLCASSQRQGIVYEQYFGPGTRLTVT.

The CDR3 nucleotides read TGTGCCAGCAGCTCCGTGGGCCTGGTTGCTGAGCAGTTCTTC. Encoded protein: CASSSVGLVAEQFF. V and J are TRBV7-2 and TRBJ2-1; the D is unclear. The CDR3 extends over 14 amino acids. Germline-derived CDR1 and CDR2 are SGHTA and FQGNSA. V gave up 4 bases and J gave up 9 bases, with 16 bases separating them. The variable domain in full, completed from reference TRBV7-2 and TRBJ2-1, reads GAGVSQSPSNKVTEKGKDVELRCDPISGHTALYWYRQSLGQGLEFLIYFQGNSAPDKSGLPSDRFSAERTGGSVSTLTIQRTQQEDSAVYLCASSSVGLVAEQFFGPGTRLTVL.

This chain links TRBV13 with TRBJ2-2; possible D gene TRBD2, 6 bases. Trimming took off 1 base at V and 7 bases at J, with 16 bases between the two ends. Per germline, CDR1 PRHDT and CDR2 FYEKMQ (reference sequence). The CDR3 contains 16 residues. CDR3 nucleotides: TGTGCCAGCAGCTTAGCAGGGAGTAGCGGATACGGGGAGCTGTTTTTT. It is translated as CASSLAGSSGYGELFF. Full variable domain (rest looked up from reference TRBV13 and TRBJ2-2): AAGVIQSPRHLIKEKRETATLKCYPIPRHDTVYWYQQGPGQDPQFLISFYEKMQSDKGSIPDRFSAQQFSDYHSELNMSSLELGDSALYFCASSLAGSSGYGELFFGEGSRLTVL.

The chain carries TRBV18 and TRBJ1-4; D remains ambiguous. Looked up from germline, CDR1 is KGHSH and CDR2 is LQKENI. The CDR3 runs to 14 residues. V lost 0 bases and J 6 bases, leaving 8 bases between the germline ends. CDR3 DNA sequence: TGTGCCAGCTCACCACCGGCAGAATATGAAAAACTGTTTTTT. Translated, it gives CASSPPAEYEKLFF. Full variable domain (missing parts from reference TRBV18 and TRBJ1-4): NAGVMQNPRHLVRRRGQEARLRCSPMKGHSHVYWYRQLPEEGLKFMVYLQKENIIDESGMPKERFSAEFPKEGPSILRIQQVVRGDSAAYFCASSPPAEYEKLFFGSGTQLSVL.

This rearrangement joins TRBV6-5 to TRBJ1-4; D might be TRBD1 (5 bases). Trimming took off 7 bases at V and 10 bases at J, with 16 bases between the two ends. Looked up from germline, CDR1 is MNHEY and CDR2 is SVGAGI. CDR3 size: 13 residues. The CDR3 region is CASNDRLSGKLFF. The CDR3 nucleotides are TGTGCCAGCAACGACAGACTCTCCGGAAAACTGTTTTTT.

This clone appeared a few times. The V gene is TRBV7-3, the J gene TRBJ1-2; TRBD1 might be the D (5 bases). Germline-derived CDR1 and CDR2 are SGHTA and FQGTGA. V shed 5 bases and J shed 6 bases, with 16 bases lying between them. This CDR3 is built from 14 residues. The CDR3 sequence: CASSPGTGGDGYTF. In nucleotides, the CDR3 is TGTGCCAGCAGCCCTGGGACCGGAGGGGATGGCTACACCTTC.

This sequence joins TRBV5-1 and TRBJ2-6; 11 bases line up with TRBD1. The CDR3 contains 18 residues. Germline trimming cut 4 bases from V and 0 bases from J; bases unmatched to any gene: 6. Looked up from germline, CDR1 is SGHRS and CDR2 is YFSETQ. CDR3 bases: TGCGCCAGCAGCGGATCCGGGACAGGGGGCTCTGGGGCCAACGTCCTGACTTTC. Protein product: CASSGSGTGGSGANVLTF.

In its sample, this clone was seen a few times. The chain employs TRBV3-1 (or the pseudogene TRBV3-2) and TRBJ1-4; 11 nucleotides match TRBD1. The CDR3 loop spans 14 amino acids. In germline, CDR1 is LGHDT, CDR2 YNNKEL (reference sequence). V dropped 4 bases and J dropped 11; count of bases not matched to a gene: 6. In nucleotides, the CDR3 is TGTGCCAGCAGCCCCACCGGGACAGGGGGGAAACTGTTTTTT. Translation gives CASSPTGTGGKLFF.